This T cell receptor (beta chain) comes out of a study of blood T cell repertoires in COVID-19. Across the study: The cDNA or gDNA used as material had been derived from T cells, B-cell-depleted T cells, or PBMCs.

As handled by the study authors: Counts of nucleated cells, estimated from reference gene primer amplification, were obtained. The method was immunoSEQ multiplex PCR; TCRdb's version includes in-frame clones alone and lacks a portion of them. V and J calls plus clone size are reproduced from that table; the DNA served to infer D and trimming. The table records around 40,000 clones, 85% of them present only once. Trimming took 2 bases from V and 5 from J; bases not matched to a gene: 4. The CDR3 extends over 15 amino acids. Germline CDR1 is SGHTA and CDR2 is FQGNSA. This receptor was taken from a human donor in a cohort sampled during active COVID-19. The chain joins TRBV7-2 to TRBJ2-1; 9 bases fit TRBD2. The specimen sequenced was peripheral blood. The CDR3 nucleotides read TGTGCCAGCAGCTTAAGGACTAGCGCGAACAATGAGCAGTTCTTC. This encodes CASSLRTSANNEQFF.